The 3 T cell receptor beta chains listed next were all sequenced from one sample in a study of cytomegalovirus exposure and HLA in healthy donors. The PCR ran on 60 Vbeta and 13 Jbeta primers. This table comes from immunoSEQ multiplex PCR, and its TCRdb copy is limited to in-frame clones, with some not included. The sample consists of 100,000 to 150,000 clones, roughly 75% of them appearing once. Input material: PBMCs. These receptors were obtained from a female donor in good health and CMV-seronegative.

Notes on this clone: One end of the junction is discordant with germline, which a read error may explain. The V gene is TRBV7-9, the J gene TRBJ2-2, with D hard to call. The germline V gene encodes CDR1 SEHNR and CDR2 FQNEAQ (reference sequence). This CDR3 region has 15 residues. Here the CDR3 reads CSSSARQANTGELFF. The CDR3 coding sequence is TGTTCCAGCAGCGCCCGGCAGGCGAACACCGGGGAGCTGTTTTTT.

This sequence joins TRBV28 and TRBJ1-4, with 9 bases fitting TRBD1. CDR1 is MDHEN, CDR2 SYDVKM, per germline. The CDR3 length is 15 residues. V lost 4 bases to trimming and J lost 6 bases; unmatched junction nucleotides: 6. CDR3 sequence (DNA): TGTGCCAGCAGTTCCACCGGGACAGGGCATGAAAAACTGTTTTTT. It specifies CASSSTGTGHEKLFF.

The chain uses TRBV7-9 and TRBJ2-1; 7 nucleotides agree with TRBD1. Looked up from germline, CDR1 is SEHNR and CDR2 is FQNEAQ (reference sequence). There are 15 residues in the CDR3. V shed 0 bases, J shed 5 bases, and the junction held 4 bases outside the gene matches. The CDR3 bases are TGTGCCAGCAGCTTAGCACAGGGGATCCACAATGAGCAGTTCTTC. Protein sequence: CASSLAQGIHNEQFF.